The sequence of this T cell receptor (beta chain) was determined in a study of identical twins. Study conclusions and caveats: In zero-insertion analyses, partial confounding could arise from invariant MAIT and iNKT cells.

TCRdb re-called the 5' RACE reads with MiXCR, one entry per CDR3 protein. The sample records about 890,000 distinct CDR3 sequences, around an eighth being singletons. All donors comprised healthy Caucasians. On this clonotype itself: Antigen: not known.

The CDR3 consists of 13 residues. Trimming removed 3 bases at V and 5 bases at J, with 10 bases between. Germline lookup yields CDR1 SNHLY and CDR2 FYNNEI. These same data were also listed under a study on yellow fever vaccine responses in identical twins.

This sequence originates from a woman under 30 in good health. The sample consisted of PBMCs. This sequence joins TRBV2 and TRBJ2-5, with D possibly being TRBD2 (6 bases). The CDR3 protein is CASSDSAGETQYF. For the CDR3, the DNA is TGTGCCAGCAGTGACTCGGCGGGGGAGACCCAGTACTTC.